This T cell receptor (beta chain) was obtained from a study of blood T cells in healthy people across ages. Study-level results: Bulk PBMC profiling left naive and antigen-experienced comparisons inconclusive.

The use of a sample-barcoded 5' primer and a J-beta primer mix characterized a second PCR of about 6 to 12 cycles. Each sample yielded at least 3 million CDR3-containing paired-end reads. TCRdb analysed the 5' RACE reads with MiXCR anew, one entry per CDR3 protein. The table has about 830,000 distinct CDR3 sequences, under 80% seen once. This clonotype came up a few times. No antigen is known for it. Total RNA, at least 5 micrograms per sample, was extracted from PBMCs. Germline CDR1 reads KGHSH; CDR2 reads LQKENI. The CDR3 extends over 14 amino acids. V lost 6 bases and J 3 bases, leaving 14 bases between the germline ends.

What was sequenced was blood. This clonotype was sampled from a man aged 25-45 years in good health. This sequence joins TRBV18 and TRBJ2-5; a weak D match, TRBD2 (5 bases). The CDR3 region is CASSPGWREETQYF. In DNA form, the CDR3 reads TGTGCCAGCTCCCCCGGGTGGCGGGAAGAGACCCAGTACTTC.